Following are 10 T cell receptor beta chains from one sample sequenced in a study of CD8+ T cells in alopecia areata. The treatment: oral pan-JAK inhibitor, 5-10 mg twice daily. Sequencing templates came from extracted RNA that was reverse transcribed into cDNA. Method: immunoSEQ multiplex PCR; TCRdb's copy keeps in-frame clones and lacks some. The sample includes about 190,000 clones, approximately 56% of them seen just once. The sequencing used CD4+ T cells sorted from blood, collected at week 4, from a patient treated with tofacitinib. The origin of the receptors is a human donor with alopecia areata.

This chain links TRBV4-2 with TRBJ2-3; perhaps D is TRBD1 or TRBD2 (5 bases each). This CDR3 is built from 16 residues. In germline, CDR1 is LGHNA, CDR2 YNFKEQ. Trimming took off 4 bases at V and 5 bases at J, with 19 bases between the two ends. DNA for the CDR3: TGTGCCAGCAGCCTACGGGGCTGGGACGTGCGAGATACGCAGTATTTT. Amino acids: CASSLRGWDVRDTQYF.

This chain joins TRBV5-1 and TRBJ2-2; TRBD1 agrees at 8 bases. V lost 0 bases and J lost 6; bases outside the gene matches: 7. Germline CDR1 SGHRS, CDR2 YFSETQ. The CDR3 extends over 16 amino acids. DNA for the CDR3: TGCGCCAGCAGCTTGGCACGGACAGGGCCCCCCGGGGAGCTGTTTTTT. Its protein product is CASSLARTGPPGELFF.

The chain combines TRBV15 with TRBJ2-5; D is unclear. V was cut by 1 base and J by 5 bases, with 5 bases left in between. CDR1 is LNHNV and CDR2 is YYDKDF in the germline V gene (reference sequence). The CDR3 has 12 amino acids. As DNA, the CDR3 is TGTGCCACCAGCAGAGTTTCGGAGACCCAGTACTTC. It codes for CATSRVSETQYF.

This clone came up a few times. This sequence joins TRBV4-1 and TRBJ2-3, with 7 bases aligning to TRBD1. Trimming at V came to 1 base and at J to 1 base, leaving 5 bases not matched to a gene. The CDR3 runs to 16 residues. Germline CDR1 MGHRA, CDR2 YSYEKL. CDR3: CASSQAEGQRTDTQYF. The CDR3 nucleotides are TGCGCCAGCAGCCAAGCCGAGGGACAGCGCACAGATACGCAGTATTTT.

CDR3 nucleotides: TGCGCCAGCAGCTTGGCCGGGCGGGGGTACAATGAGCAGTTCTTC. This sequence encodes CASSLAGRGYNEQFF. The chain carries TRBV5-1 and TRBJ2-1, with 7 bases aligning to TRBD2. The V gene's germline CDR1 is SGHRS and CDR2 YFSETQ. CDR3 length: 15 amino acids. Germline trimming cut 0 bases from V and 4 bases from J; bases unmatched to any gene: 4.

The rearrangement uses TRBV9 and TRBJ2-7; the match to TRBD1 covers 8 bases. The CDR3 length is 15 residues. The trim removed 0 bases at V and 6 bases at J, leaving 8 bases unmatched. From germline, CDR1 is SGDLS and CDR2 YYNGEE. The CDR3 DNA follows: TGTGCCAGCAGCGTAGGAGGACAGGGTAGTGCCGAGCAGTACTTC. Residues: CASSVGGQGSAEQYF. Complete variable domain (other parts from reference TRBV9 and TRBJ2-7): DSGVTQTPKHLITATGQRVTLRCSPRSGDLSVYWYQQSLDQGLQFLIQYYNGEERAKGNILERFSAQQFPDLHSELNLSSLELGDSALYFCASSVGGQGSAEQYFGPGTRLTVT.

The genes are TRBV28 and TRBJ2-5, with D possibly matching TRBD1 (6 bases). Trimming took 5 bases from V and 0 from J, leaving 13 bases between them. The CDR3 runs 15 residues. Germline CDR1 MDHEN, CDR2 SYDVKM. The CDR3 DNA is TGTGCCAGCAGTCCAGGACAGAATTACCAAGAGACCCAGTACTTC. It encodes CASSPGQNYQETQYF.

The gene calls are TRBV27 and TRBJ2-7; 13 positions match TRBD2. CDR3 length: 19 residues. J gave up 6 bases and V 4 bases, and 18 bases lay outside the gene matches. Germline-derived CDR1 and CDR2 are MNHEY and SMNVEV (reference sequence). CDR3 sequence (DNA): TGTGCCAGCAGTTCCGCCTTCCGGACTAGCGGGAGAACCGTTCTCGAGCAGTACTTC. It is translated as CASSSAFRTSGRTVLEQYF.

This clone has just a few counts. The DNA of the CDR3 is TGTGCCAGCAGTTACCACCGGGACACCTACGAGCAGTACTTC. The encoded protein is CASSYHRDTYEQYF. The gene calls are TRBV6-5 and TRBJ2-7, with TRBD1 as a possible D gene (6 bases). V shed 2 bases and J shed 2 bases, with 10 bases lying between them. The CDR3 is 14 residues long. Per germline, CDR1 MNHEY and CDR2 SVGAGI.

This clone appeared a few times. This chain joins TRBV29-1 and TRBJ2-3; D gene uncertain. Trimming stripped 6 bases from V and 3 bases from J, with 7 bases between. The germline V gene encodes CDR1 SQVTM and CDR2 ANQGSEA. The CDR3 extends over 11 amino acids. In DNA, the CDR3 is TGCAGCGTCGCCCCTACAGATACGCAGTATTTT. Amino acids: CSVAPTDTQYF.